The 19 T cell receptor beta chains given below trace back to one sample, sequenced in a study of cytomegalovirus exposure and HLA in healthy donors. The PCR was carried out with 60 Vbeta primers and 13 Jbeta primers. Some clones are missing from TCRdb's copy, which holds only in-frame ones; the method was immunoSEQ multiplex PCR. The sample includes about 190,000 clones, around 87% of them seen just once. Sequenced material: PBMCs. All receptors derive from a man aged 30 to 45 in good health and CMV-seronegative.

CDR3 loop: CASTPGLAGTLGTDTQYF. The CDR3 DNA reads as TGTGCCAGCACCCCCGGACTAGCGGGAACCCTGGGCACAGATACGCAGTATTTT. This chain links TRBV2 with TRBJ2-3; TRBD2 matches 12 bases. V was clipped by 7 bases and J by 1 base; unmatched bases: 12. The CDR3 has 18 amino acids. Germline lookup yields CDR1 SNHLY and CDR2 FYNNEI.

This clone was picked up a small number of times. Written as DNA, the CDR3 is TGTGCCAGCAGCAACAGGGTGTCACCCCTCCACTTT. As protein: CASSNRVSPLHF. This chain joins TRBV7-9 and TRBJ1-6; D is perhaps TRBD1 (6 bases). CDR3 length equals 12 residues. The germline V gene has CDR1 SEHNR and CDR2 FQNEAQ (reference sequence). V gave up 5 bases and J gave up 10 bases, with 9 bases separating them.

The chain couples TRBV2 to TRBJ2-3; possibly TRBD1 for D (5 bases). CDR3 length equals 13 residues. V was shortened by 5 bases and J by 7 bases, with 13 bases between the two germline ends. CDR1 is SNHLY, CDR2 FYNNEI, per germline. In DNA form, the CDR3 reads TGTGCCAGCAGTACCCCCCCAGGGAATACGCAGTATTTT. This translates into CASSTPPGNTQYF.

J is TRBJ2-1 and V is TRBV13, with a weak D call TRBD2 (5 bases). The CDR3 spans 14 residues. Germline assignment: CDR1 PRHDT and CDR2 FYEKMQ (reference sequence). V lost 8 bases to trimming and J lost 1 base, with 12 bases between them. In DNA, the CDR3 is TGTGCCAGCGGGGAGCTGAGGTCCTACAATGAGCAGTTCTTC. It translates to CASGELRSYNEQFF.

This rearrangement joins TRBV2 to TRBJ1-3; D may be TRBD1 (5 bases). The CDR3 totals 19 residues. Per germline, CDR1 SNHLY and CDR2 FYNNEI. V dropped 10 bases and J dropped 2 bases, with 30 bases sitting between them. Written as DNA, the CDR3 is TGTGCCAAGACAGTGACAGACGAAGGAGGGAAAGGACCTGGAAACACCATATATTTT. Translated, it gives CAKTVTDEGGKGPGNTIYF.

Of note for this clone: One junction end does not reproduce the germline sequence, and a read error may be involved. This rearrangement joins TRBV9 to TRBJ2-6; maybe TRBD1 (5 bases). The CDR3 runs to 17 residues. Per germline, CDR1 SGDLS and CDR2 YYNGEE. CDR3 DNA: TGTGCCAGCAGCACTACCGGACATAGCTCTGGGGCCAACGGCCTGACTTTC. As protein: CASSTTGHSSGANGLTF.

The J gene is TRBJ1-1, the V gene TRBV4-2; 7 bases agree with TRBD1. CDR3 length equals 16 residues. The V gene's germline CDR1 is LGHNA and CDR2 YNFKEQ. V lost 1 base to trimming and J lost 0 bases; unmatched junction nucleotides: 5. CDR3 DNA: TGTGCCAGCAGCCAAGGGGCGACAGGGATGAACACTGAAGCTTTCTTT. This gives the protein CASSQGATGMNTEAFF.

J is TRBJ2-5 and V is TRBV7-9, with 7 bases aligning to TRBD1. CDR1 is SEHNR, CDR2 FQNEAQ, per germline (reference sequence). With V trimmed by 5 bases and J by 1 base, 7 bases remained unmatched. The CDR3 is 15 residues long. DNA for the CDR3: TGTGCCAGCAGCCTCAGGGGGACCCCCCAAGAGACCCAGTACTTC. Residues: CASSLRGTPQETQYF.

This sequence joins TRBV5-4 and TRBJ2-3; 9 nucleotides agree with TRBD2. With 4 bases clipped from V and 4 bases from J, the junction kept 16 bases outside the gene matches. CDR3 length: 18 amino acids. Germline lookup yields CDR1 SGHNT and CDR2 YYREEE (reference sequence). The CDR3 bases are TGTGCCAGCAGCCGGGGGTTTGGGCGGGGGGGCCCCTCAGATACGCAGTATTTT. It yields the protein CASSRGFGRGGPSDTQYF. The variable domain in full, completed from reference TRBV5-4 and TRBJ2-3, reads ETGVTQSPTHLIKTRGQQVTLRCSSQSGHNTVSWYQQALGQGPQFIFQYYREEENGRGNFPPRFSGLQFPNYSSELNVNALELDDSALYLCASSRGFGRGGPSDTQYFGPGTRLTVL.

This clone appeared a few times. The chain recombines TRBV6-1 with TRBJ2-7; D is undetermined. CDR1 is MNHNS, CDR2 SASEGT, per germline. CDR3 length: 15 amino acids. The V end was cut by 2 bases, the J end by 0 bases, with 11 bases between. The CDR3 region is CASSETPASSYEQYF. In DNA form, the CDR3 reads TGTGCCAGCAGTGAAACCCCCGCCAGCTCCTACGAGCAGTACTTC.

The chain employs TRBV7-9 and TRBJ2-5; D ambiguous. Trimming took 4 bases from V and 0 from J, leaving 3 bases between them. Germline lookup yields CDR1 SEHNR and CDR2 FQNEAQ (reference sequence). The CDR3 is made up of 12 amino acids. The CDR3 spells CASSSNQETQYF. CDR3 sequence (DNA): TGTGCCAGCAGCTCTAACCAAGAGACCCAGTACTTC.

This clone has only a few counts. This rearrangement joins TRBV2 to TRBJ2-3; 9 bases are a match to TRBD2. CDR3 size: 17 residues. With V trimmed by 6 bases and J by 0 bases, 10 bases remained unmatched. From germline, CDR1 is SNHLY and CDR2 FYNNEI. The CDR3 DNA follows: TGTGCCAGCAGCCTCCCTCCGAGCGGGGGGAGCACAGATACGCAGTATTTT. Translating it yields CASSLPPSGGSTDTQYF.

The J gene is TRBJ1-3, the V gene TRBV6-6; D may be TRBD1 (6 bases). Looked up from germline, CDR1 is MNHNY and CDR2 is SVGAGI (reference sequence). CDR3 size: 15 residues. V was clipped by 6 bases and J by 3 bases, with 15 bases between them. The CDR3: CASRLTGSLGNTIYF. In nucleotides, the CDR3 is TGTGCCAGCAGACTTACAGGGAGTCTTGGAAACACCATATATTTT.

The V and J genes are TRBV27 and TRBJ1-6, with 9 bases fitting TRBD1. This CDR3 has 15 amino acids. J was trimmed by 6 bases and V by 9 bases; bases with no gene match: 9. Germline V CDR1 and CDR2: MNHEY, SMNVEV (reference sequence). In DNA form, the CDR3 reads TGTGCCAGTACGTCACAGGGGGCCCGTAATTCACCCCTCCACTTT. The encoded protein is CASTSQGARNSPLHF.

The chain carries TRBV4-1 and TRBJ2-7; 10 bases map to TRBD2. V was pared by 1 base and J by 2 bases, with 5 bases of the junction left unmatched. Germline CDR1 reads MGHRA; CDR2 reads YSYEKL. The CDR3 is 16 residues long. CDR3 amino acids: CASSQVQLAGTYEQYF. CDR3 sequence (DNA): TGCGCCAGCAGCCAAGTACAACTAGCGGGAACCTACGAGCAGTACTTC.

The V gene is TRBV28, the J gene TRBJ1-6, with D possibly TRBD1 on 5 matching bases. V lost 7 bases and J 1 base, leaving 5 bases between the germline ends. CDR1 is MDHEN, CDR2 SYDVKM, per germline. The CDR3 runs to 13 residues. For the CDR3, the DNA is TGTGCCAGCAACAGGTCCTATAATTCACCCCTCCACTTT. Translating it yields CASNRSYNSPLHF. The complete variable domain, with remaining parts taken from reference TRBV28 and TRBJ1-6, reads DVKVTQSSRYLVKRTGEKVFLECVQDMDHENMFWYRQDPGLGLRLIYFSYDVKMKEKGDIPEGYSVSREKKERFSLILESASTNQTSMYLCASNRSYNSPLHFGNGTRLTVT.

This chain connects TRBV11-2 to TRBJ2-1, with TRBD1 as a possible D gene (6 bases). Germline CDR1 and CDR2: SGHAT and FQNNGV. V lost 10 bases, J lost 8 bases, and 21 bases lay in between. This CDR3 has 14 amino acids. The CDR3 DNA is TGTGCCATCTCGGGGTATCCACACAGGGATGAGCAGTTCTTC. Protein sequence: CAISGYPHRDEQFF.

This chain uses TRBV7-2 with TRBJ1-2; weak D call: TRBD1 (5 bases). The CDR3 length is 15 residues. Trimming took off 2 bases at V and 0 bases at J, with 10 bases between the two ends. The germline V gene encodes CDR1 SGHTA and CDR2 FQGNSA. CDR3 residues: CASSLRQGTNYGYTF. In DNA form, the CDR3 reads TGTGCCAGCAGCTTAAGGCAGGGCACTAACTATGGCTACACCTTC.

The CDR3 protein is CASLFGTGGEQYF. CDR3 DNA sequence: TGTGCCAGCTTATTCGGGACAGGGGGTGAGCAGTACTTC. The V call is TRBV28, the J call TRBJ2-7; 11 bases map to TRBD1. Germline V lookup: CDR1 MDHEN, CDR2 SYDVKM. The CDR3 consists of 13 residues. J lost 7 bases, V lost 8 bases, and 7 bases had no gene match.